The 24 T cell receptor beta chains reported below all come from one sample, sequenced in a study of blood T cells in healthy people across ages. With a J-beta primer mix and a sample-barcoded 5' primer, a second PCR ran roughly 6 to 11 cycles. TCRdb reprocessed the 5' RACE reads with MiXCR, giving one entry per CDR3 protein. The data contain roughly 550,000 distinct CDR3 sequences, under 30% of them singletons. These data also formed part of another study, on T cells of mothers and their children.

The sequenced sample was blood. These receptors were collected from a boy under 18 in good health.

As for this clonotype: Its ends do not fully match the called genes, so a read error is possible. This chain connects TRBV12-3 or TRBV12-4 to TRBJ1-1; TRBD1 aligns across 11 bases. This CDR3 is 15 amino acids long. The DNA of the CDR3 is TGTGCCGGCAGCCAAACCGGGACAGGGGGAACTGAAGCTTTCTTT. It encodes CAGSQTGTGGTEAFF.

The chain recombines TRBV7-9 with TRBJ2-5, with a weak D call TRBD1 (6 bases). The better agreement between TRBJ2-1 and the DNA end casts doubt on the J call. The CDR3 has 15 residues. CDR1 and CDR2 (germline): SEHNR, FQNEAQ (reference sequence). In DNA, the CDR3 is TGTGCCAGCAGCCACACGGACAGCGGCCGGGGTGAGCAGTTCTTC. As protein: CASSHTDSGRGEQFF.

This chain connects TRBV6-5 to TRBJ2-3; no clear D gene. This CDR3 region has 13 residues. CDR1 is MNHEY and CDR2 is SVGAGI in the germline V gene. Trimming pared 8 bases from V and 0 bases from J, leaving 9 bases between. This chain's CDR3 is CASARSSTDTQYF. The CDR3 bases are TGTGCCAGCGCCCGGTCTAGCACAGATACGCAGTATTTT.

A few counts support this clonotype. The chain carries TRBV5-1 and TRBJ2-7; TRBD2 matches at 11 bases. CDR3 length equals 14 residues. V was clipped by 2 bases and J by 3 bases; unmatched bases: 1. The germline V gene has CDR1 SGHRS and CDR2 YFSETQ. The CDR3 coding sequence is TGCGCCAGCAGCTTTACTAGCGGGGGCTACGAGCAGTACTTC. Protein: CASSFTSGGYEQYF.

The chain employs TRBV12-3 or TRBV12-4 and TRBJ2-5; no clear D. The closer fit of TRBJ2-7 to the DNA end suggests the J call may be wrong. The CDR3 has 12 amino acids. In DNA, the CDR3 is TGTGCCAGCAGTACCCTTATAGACGAGCAGTACTTC. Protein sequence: CASSTLIDEQYF.

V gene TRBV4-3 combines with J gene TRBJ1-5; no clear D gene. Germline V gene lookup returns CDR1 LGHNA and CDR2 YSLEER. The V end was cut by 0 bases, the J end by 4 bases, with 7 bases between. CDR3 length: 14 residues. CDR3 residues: CASSQEVGNQPQHF. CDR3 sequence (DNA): TGCGCCAGCAGCCAAGAGGTGGGGAATCAGCCCCAGCATTTT.

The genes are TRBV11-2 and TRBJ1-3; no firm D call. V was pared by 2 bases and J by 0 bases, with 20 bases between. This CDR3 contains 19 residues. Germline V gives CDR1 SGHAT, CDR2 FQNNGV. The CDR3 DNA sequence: TGTGCCAGCAGCTTAACCCCCGAGTGGGGAATAAACTCTGGAAACACCATATATTTT. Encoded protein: CASSLTPEWGINSGNTIYF.

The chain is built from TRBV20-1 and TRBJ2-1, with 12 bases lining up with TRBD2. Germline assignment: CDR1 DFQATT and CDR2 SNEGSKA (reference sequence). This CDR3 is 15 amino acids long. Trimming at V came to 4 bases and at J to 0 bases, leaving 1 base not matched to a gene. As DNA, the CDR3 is TGCAGTGCTACTAGCGGGAGGGCCTCCTACAATGAGCAGTTCTTC. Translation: CSATSGRASYNEQFF.

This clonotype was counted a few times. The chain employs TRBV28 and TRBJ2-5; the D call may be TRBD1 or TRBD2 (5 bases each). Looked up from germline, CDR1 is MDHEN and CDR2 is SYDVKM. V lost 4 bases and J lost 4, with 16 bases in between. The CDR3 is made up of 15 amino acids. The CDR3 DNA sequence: TGTGCCAGCAGTTCCGCCGGGACCGCAGGAGAGACCCAGTACTTC. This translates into CASSSAGTAGETQYF.

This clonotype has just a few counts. The CDR3 coding sequence is TGTGCCAGCAGCTTAAAACAGGGCTCCTACAATGAGCAGTTCTTC. It encodes CASSLKQGSYNEQFF. The chain employs TRBV7-9 and TRBJ2-1; TRBD1 is a possible D gene (6 bases). This CDR3 has 15 amino acids. V was shortened by 2 bases and J by 0 bases, with 8 bases between the two germline ends. The germline gives CDR1 SEHNR, CDR2 FQNEAQ (reference sequence).

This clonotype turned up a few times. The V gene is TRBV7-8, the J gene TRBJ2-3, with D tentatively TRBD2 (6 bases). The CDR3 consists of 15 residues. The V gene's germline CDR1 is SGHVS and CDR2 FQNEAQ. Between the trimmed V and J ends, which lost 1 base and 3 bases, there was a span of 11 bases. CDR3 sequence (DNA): TGTGCCAGCAGCTTAGACGGGAGCGGAACAGATACGCAGTATTTT. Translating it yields CASSLDGSGTDTQYF.

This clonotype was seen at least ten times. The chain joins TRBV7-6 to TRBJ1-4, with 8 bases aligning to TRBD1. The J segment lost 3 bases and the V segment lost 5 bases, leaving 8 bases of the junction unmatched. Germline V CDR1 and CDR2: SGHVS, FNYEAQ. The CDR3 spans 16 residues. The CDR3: CASSGRQGPSNEKLFF. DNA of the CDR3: TGTGCCAGCAGCGGACGACAGGGGCCTTCTAATGAAAAACTGTTTTTT.

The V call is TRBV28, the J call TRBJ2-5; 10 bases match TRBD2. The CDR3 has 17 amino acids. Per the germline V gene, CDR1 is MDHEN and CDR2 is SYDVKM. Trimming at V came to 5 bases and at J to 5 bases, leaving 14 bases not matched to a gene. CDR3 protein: CASSRNHRTSGRETQYF. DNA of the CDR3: TGTGCCAGCAGTCGAAATCACCGGACTAGCGGACGGGAGACCCAGTACTTC.

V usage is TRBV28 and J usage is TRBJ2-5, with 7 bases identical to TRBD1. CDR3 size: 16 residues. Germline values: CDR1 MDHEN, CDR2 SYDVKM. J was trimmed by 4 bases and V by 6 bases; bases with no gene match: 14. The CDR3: CASRGVDRPRGETQYF. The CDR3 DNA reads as TGTGCCAGCAGAGGGGTGGACAGGCCCCGGGGAGAGACCCAGTACTTC.

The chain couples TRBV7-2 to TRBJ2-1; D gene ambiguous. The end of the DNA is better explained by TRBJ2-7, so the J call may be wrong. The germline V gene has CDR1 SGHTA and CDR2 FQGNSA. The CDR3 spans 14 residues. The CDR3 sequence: CASSLYQSSYEQYF. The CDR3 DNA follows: TGTGCCAGCAGCTTATACCAGAGCTCCTACGAGCAGTACTTC.

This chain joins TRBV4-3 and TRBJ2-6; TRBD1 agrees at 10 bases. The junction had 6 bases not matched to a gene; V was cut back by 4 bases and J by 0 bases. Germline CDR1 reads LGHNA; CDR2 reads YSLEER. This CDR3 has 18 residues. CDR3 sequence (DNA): TGCGCCAGCAGCCCCCGGGACAGGGGAGTCTCTGGGGCCAACGTCCTGACTTTC. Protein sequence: CASSPRDRGVSGANVLTF.

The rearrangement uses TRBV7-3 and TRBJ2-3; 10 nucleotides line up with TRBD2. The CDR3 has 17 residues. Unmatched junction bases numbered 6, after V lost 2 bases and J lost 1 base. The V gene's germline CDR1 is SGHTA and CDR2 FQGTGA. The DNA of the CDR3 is TGTGCCAGCAGCTTAGGGGCTCTAGCGGGGGGCACAGATACGCAGTATTTT. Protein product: CASSLGALAGGTDTQYF.

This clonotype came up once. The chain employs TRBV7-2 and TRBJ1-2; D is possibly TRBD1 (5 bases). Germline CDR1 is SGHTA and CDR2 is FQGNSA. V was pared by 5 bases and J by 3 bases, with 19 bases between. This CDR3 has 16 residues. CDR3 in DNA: TGTGCCAGCAGCCCTAGAGGGCAGGGTAATGACTATGGCTACACCTTC. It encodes CASSPRGQGNDYGYTF. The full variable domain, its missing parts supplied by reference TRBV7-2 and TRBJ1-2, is GAGVSQSPSNKVTEKGKDVELRCDPISGHTALYWYRQSLGQGLEFLIYFQGNSAPDKSGLPSDRFSAERTGGSVSTLTIQRTQQEDSAVYLCASSPRGQGNDYGYTFGSGTRLTVV.

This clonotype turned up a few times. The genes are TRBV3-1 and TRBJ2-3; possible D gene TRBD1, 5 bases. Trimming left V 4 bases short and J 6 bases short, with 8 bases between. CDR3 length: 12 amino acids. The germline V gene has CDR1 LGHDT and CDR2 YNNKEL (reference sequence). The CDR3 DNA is TGTGCCAGCAGCCCCCAGGGCGATACGCAGTATTTT. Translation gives CASSPQGDTQYF.

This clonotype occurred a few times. CDR3 bases: TGTGCCAGCACCCTAGGCCCCAGGCTGAACTATGGCTACACCTTC. Its translation: CASTLGPRLNYGYTF. The chain has TRBV9 and TRBJ1-2, with D unresolved. From germline, CDR1 is SGDLS and CDR2 YYNGEE. This CDR3 has 15 amino acids. V was shortened by 6 bases and J by 2 bases, with 17 bases between the two germline ends.

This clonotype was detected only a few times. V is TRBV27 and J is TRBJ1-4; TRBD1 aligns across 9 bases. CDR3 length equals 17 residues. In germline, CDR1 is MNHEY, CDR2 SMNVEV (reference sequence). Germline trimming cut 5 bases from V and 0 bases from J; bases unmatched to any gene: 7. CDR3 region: CASSQIQGATTNEKLFF. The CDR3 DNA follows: TGTGCCAGCAGTCAAATACAGGGGGCCACAACTAATGAAAAACTGTTTTTT.

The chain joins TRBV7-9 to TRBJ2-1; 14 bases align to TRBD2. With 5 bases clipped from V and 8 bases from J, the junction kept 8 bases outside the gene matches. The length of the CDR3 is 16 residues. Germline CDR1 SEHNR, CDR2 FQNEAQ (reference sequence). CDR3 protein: CASSTGLAGVPDEQFF. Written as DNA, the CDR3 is TGTGCCAGCAGCACGGGACTAGCGGGAGTTCCGGATGAGCAGTTCTTC.

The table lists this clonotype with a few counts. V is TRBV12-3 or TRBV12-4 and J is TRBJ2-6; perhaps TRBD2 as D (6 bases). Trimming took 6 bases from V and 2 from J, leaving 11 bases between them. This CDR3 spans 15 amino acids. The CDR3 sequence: CASRPRGTGANVLTF. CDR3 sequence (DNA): TGTGCCAGCAGACCCCGGGGGACTGGGGCCAACGTCCTGACTTTC.

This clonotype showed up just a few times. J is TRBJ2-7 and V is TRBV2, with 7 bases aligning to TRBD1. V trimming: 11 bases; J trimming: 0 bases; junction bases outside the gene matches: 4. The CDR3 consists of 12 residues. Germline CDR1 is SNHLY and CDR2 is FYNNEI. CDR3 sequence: CALGDSSYEQYF. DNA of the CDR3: TGTGCCCTCGGGGACAGCTCCTACGAGCAGTACTTC.